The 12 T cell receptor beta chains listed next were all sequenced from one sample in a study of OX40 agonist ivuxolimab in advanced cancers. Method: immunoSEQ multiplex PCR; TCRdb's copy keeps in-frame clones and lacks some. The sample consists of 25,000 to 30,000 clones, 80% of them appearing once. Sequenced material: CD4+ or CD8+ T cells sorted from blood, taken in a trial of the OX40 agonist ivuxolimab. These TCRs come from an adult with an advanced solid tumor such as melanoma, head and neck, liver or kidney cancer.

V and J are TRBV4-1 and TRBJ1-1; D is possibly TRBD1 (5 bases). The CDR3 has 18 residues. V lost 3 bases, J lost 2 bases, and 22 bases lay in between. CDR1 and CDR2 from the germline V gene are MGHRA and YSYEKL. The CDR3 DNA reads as TGCGCCAGCAGCCAGCCCCGGGACCGAGCCTTAGTCAACACTGAAGCTTTCTTT. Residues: CASSQPRDRALVNTEAFF.

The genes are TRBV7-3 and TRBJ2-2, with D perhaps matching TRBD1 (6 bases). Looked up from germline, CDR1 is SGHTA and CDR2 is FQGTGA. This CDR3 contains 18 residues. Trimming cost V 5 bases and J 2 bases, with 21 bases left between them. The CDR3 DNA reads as TGTGCCAGCAGCCCATCAGCGTGGACAGCACGTAACACCGGGGAGCTGTTTTTT. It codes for CASSPSAWTARNTGELFF.

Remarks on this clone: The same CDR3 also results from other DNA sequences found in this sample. As DNA, the CDR3 is TGTGCCAGCAGTTACTCTTCAGGGTCCACTGAAGCTTTCTTT. Encoded protein: CASSYSSGSTEAFF. This rearrangement joins TRBV6-5 to TRBJ1-1; tentatively, D is TRBD1 (5 bases). Germline CDR1 and CDR2: MNHEY and SVGAGI. The V end lost 0 bases, the J end lost 4 bases, and 9 bases lay between the germline ends. The CDR3 loop spans 14 amino acids.

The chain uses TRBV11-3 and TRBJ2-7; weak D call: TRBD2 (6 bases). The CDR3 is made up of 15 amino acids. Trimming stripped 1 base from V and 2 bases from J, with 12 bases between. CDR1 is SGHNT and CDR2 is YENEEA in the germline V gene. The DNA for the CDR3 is TGTGCCAGCAGCTTAGGATGGGGGGATCCCTACGAGCAGTACTTC. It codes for CASSLGWGDPYEQYF.

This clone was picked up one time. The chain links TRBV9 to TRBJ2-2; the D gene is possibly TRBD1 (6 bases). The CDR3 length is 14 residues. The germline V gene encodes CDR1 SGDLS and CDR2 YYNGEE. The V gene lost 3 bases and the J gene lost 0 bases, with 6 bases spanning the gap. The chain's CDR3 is CASSEGANTGELFF. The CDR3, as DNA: TGTGCCAGCAGCGAGGGGGCGAACACCGGGGAGCTGTTTTTT.

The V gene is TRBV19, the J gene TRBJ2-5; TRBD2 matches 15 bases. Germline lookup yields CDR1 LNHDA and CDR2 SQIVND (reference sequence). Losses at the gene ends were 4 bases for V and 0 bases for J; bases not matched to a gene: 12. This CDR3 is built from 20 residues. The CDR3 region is CASSTHDGLAGGEYQETQYF. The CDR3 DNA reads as TGTGCCAGTAGTACCCATGACGGACTAGCGGGGGGGGAGTACCAAGAGACCCAGTACTTC.

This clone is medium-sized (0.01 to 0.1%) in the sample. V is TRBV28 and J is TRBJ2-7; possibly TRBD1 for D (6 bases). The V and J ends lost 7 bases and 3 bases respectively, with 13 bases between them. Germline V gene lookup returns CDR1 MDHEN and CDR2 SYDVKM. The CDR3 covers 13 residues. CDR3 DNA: TGTGCCAGCACCAGGACAGTGAGCTACGAGCAGTACTTC. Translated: CASTRTVSYEQYF.

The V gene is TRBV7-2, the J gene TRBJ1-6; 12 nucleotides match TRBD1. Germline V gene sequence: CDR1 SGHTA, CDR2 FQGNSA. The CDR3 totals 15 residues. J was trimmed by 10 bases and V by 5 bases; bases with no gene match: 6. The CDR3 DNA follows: TGTGCCAGCAGCGGAGGGACAGGGGGCAGGTCACCCCTCCACTTT. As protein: CASSGGTGGRSPLHF.

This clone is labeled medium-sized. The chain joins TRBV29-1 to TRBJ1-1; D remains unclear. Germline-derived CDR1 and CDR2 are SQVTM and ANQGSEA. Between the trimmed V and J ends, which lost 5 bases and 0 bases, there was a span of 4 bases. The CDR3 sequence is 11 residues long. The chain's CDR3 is CSVMVNTEAFF. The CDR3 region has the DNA TGCAGCGTTATGGTGAACACTGAAGCTTTCTTT. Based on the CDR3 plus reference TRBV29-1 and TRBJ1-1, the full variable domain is SAVISQKPSRDICQRGTSLTIQCQVDSQVTMMFWYRQQPGQSLTLIATANQGSEATYESGFVIDKFPISRPNLTFSTLTVSNMSPEDSSIYLCSVMVNTEAFFGQGTRLTVV.

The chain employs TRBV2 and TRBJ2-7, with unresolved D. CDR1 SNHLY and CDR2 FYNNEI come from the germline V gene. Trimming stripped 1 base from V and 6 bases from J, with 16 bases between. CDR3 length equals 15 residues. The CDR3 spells CASSEDGVPAPEQYF. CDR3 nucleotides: TGTGCCAGCAGTGAAGATGGGGTGCCAGCCCCCGAGCAGTACTTC.

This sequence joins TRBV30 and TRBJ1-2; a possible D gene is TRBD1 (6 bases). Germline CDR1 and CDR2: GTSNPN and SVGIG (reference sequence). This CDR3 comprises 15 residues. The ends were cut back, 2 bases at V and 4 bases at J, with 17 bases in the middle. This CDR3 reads CAWSHTGWSTYGYTF. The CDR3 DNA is TGTGCCTGGAGTCACACAGGGTGGAGTACCTATGGCTACACCTTC.

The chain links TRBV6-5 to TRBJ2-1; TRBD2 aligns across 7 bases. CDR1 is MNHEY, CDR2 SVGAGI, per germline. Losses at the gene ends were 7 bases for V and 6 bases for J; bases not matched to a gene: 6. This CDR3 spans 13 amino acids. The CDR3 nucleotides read TGTGCCAGCACAGTGGGCGGGGGCAATGAGCAGTTCTTC. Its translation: CASTVGGGNEQFF.